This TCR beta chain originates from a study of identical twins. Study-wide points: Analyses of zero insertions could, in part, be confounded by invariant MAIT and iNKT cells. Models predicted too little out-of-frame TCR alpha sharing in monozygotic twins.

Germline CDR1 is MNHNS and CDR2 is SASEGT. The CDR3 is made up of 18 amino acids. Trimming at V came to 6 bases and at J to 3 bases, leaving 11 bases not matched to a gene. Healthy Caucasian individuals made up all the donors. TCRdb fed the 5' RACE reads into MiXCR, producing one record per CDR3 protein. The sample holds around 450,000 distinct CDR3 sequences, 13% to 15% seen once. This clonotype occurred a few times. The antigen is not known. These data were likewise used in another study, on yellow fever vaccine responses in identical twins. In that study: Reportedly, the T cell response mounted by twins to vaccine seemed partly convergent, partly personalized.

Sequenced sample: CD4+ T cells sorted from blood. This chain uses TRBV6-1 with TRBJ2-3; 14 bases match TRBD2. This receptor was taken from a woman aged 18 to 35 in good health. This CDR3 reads CASRPPGLAGVSTDTQYF. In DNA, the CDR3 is TGTGCCAGCAGACCACCGGGACTAGCGGGAGTTTCGACAGATACGCAGTATTTT.